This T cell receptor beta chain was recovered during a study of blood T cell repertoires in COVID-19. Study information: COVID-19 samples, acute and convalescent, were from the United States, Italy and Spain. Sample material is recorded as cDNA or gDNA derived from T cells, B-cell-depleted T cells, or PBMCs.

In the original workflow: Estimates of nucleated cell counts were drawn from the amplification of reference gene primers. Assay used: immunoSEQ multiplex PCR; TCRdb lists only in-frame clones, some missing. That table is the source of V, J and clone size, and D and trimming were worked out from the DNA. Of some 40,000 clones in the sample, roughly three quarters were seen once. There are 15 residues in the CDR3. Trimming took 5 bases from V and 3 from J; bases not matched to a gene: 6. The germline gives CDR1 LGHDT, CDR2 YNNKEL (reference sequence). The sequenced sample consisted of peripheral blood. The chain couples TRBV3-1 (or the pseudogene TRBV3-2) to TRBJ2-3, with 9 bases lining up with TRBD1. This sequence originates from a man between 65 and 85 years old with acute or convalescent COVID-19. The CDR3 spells CASSIQGAVTDTQYF. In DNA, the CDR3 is TGTGCCAGCAGCATACAGGGGGCGGTAACAGATACGCAGTATTTT.